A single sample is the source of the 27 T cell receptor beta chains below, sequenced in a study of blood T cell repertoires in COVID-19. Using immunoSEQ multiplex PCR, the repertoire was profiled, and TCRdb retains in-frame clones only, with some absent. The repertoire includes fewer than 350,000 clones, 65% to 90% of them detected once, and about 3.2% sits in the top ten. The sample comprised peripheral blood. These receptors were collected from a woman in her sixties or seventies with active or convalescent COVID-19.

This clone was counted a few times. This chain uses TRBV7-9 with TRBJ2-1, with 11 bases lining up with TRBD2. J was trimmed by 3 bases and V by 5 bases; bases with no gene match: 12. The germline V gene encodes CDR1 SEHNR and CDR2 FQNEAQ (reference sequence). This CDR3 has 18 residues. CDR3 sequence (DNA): TGTGCCAGCAGCCCCCCATTCAGACTAGCGGGGTTCTACAATGAGCAGTTCTTC. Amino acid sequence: CASSPPFRLAGFYNEQFF.

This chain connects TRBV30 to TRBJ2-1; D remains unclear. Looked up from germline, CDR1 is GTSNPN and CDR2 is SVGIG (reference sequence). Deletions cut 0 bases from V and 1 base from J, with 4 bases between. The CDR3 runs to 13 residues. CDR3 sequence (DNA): TGTGCCTGGAGTGTTCTGTCCTACAATGAGCAGTTCTTC. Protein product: CAWSVLSYNEQFF.

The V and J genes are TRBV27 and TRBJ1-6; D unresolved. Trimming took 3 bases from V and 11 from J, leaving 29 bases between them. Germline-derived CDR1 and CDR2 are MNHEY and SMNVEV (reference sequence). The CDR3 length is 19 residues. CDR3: CASSFWQPWASRALTPLHF. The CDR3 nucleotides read TGTGCCAGCAGTTTCTGGCAGCCTTGGGCCTCCCGTGCGTTAACACCCCTCCACTTT.

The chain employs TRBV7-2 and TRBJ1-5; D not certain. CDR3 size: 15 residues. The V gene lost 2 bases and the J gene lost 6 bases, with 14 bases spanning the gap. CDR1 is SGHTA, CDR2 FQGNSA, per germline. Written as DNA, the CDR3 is TGTGCCAGCAGCTTAAGTCCCAGGTCGGTTCAGCCCCAGCATTTT. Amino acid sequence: CASSLSPRSVQPQHF.

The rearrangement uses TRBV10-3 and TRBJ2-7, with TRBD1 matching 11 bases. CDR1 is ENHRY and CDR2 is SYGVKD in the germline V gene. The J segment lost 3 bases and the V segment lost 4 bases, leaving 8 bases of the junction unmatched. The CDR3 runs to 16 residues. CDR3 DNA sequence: TGTGCCATCAGTGGGGGGGACAGGGGGTTGCGCTACGAGCAGTACTTC. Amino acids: CAISGGDRGLRYEQYF.

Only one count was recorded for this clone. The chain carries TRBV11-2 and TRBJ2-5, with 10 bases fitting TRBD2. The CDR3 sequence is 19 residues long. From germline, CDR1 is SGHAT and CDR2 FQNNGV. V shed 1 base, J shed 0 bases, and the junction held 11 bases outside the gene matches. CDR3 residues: CASSLGPPLAGANQETQYF. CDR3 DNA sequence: TGTGCCAGCAGCTTAGGGCCCCCGCTAGCGGGGGCTAACCAAGAGACCCAGTACTTC.

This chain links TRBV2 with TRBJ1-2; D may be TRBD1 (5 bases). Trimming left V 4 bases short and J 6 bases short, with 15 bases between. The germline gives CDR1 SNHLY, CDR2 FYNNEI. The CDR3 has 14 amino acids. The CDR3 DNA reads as TGTGCCAGCAGTGTGGCCAGGGACTTGAATGGCTACACCTTC. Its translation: CASSVARDLNGYTF.

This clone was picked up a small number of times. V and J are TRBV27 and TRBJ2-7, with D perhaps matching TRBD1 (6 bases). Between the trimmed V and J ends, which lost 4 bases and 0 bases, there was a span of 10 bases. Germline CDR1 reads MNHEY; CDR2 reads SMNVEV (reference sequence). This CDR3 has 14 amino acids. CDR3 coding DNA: TGTGCCAGCAGTTCCGGGACACGCTCCTACGAGCAGTACTTC. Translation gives CASSSGTRSYEQYF.

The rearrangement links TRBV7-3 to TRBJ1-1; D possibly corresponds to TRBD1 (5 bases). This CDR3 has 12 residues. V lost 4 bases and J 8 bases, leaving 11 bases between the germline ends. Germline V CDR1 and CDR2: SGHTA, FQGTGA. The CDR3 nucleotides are TGTGCCAGCAGCTCCCCGGGGGGGGAAGCTTTCTTT. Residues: CASSSPGGEAFF.

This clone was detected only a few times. This CDR3 is CASSARQGIYNEQFF. The CDR3 DNA sequence: TGTGCCAGCAGTGCTAGACAGGGTATCTACAATGAGCAGTTCTTC. The chain combines TRBV2 with TRBJ2-1, with 7 bases matching TRBD1. This CDR3 has 15 residues. V was pared by 4 bases and J by 3 bases, with 6 bases of the junction left unmatched. Looked up from germline, CDR1 is SNHLY and CDR2 is FYNNEI.

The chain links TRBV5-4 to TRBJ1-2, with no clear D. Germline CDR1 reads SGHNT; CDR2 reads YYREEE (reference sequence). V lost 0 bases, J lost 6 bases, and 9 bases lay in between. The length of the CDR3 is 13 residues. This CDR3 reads CASSLGGEDGYTF. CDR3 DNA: TGTGCCAGCAGCTTGGGTGGGGAGGATGGCTACACCTTC.

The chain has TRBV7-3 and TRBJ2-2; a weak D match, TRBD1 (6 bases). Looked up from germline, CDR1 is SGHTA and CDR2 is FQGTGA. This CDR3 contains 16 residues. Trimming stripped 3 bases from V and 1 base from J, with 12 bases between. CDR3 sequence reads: CASSFQDSRNTGELFF. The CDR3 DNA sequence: TGTGCCAGCAGCTTCCAGGACAGCCGGAACACCGGGGAGCTGTTTTTT.

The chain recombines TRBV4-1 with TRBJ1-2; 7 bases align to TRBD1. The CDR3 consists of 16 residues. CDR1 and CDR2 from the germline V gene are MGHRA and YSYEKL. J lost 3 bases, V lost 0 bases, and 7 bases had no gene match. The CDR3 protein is CASSQDKEGADYGYTF. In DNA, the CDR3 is TGCGCCAGCAGCCAAGATAAGGAGGGGGCCGACTATGGCTACACCTTC.

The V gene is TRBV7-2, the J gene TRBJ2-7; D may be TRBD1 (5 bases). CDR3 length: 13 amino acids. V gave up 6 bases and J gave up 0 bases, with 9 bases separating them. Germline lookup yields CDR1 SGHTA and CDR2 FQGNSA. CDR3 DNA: TGTGCCAGCAGATTTGGACACTCCTACGAGCAGTACTTC. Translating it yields CASRFGHSYEQYF. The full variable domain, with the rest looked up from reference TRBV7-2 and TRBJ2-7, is GAGVSQSPSNKVTEKGKDVELRCDPISGHTALYWYRQSLGQGLEFLIYFQGNSAPDKSGLPSDRFSAERTGGSVSTLTIQRTQQEDSAVYLCASRFGHSYEQYFGPGTRLTVT.

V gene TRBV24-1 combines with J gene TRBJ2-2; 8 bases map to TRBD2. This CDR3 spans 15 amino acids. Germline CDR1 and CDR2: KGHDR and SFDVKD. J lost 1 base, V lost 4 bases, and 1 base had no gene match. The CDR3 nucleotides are TGTGCCACCAGTGACAGCGGGGGGAACACCGGGGAGCTGTTTTTT. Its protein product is CATSDSGGNTGELFF.

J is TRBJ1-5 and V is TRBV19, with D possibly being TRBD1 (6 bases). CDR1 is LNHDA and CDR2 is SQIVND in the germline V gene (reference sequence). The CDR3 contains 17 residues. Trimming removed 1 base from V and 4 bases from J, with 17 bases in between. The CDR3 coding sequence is TGTGCCAGTAGTATAGGACAGGCCACAACTTTAAATCAGCCCCAGCATTTT. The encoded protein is CASSIGQATTLNQPQHF.

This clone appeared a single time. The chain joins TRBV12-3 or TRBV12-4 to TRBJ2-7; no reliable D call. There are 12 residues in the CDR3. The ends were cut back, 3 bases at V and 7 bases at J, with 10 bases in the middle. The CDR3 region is CASSFGPLEQYF. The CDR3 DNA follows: TGTGCCAGCAGTTTCGGTCCGCTAGAGCAGTACTTC.

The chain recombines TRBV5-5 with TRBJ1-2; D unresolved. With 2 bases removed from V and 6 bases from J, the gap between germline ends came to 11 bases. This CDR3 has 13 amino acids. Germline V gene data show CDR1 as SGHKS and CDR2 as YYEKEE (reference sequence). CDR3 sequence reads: CASSFQVRDGYTF. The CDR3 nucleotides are TGTGCCAGCAGCTTCCAGGTGCGGGATGGCTACACCTTC.

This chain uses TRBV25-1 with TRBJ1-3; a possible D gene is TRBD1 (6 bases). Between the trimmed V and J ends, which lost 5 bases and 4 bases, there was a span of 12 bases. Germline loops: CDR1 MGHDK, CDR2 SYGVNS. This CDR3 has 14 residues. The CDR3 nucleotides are TGTGCCAGCAGTAACAGGGCGTCCGGAAACACCATATATTTT. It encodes CASSNRASGNTIYF.

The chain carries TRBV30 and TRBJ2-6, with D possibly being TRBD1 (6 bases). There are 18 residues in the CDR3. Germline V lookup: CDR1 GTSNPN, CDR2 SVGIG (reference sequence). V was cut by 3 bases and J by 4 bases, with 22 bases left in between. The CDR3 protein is CAWSATGPYFGGANVLTF. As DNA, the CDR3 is TGTGCCTGGAGCGCGACAGGCCCTTACTTCGGGGGGGCCAACGTCCTGACTTTC. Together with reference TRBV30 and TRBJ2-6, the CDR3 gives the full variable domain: SQTIHQWPATLVQPVGSPLSLECTVEGTSNPNLYWYRQAAGRGLQLLFYSVGIGQISSEVPQNLSASRPQDRQFILSSKKLLLSDSGFYLCAWSATGPYFGGANVLTFGAGSRLTVL.

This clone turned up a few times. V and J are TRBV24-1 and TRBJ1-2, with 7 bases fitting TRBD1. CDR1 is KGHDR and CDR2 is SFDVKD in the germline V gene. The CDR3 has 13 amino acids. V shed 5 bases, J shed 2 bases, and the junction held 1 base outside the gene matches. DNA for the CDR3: TGTGCCACCAGTGGGGGACAGAACTATGGCTACACCTTC. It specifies CATSGGQNYGYTF.

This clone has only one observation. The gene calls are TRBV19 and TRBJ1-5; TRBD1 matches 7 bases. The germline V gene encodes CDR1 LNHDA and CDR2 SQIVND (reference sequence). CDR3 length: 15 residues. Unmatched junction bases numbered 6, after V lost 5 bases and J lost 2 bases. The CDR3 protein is CASSGTGVGNQPQHF. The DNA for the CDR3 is TGTGCCAGTAGTGGAACAGGGGTGGGCAATCAGCCCCAGCATTTT. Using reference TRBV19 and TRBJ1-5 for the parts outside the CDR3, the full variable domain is DGGITQSPKYLFRKEGQNVTLSCEQNLNHDAMYWYRQDPGQGLRLIYYSQIVNDFQKGDIAEGYSVSREKKESFPLTVTSAQKNPTAFYLCASSGTGVGNQPQHFGDGTRLSIL.

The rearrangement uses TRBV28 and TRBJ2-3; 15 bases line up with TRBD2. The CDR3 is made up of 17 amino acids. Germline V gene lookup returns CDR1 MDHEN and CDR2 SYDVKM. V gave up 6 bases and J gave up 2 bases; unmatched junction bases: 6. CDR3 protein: CASSGTSGGPTTDTQYF. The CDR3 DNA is TGTGCCAGCAGCGGGACTAGCGGGGGGCCTACCACAGATACGCAGTATTTT.

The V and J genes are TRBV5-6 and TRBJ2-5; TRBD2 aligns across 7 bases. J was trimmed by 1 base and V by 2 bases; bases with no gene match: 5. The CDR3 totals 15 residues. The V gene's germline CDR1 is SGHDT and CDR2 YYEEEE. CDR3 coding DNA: TGTGCCAGCAGCTTTTTACGCGGGAGCCAAGAGACCCAGTACTTC. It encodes CASSFLRGSQETQYF.

The CDR3 here is CSVHAGTGGIGEQYF. CDR3 coding DNA: TGCAGCGTTCACGCCGGGACAGGGGGCATTGGCGAGCAGTACTTC. The J gene is TRBJ2-7, the V gene TRBV29-1; 12 positions agree with TRBD1. J lost 6 bases, V lost 5 bases, and 11 bases had no gene match. The CDR3 spans 15 residues. CDR1 is SQVTM, CDR2 ANQGSEA, per germline.

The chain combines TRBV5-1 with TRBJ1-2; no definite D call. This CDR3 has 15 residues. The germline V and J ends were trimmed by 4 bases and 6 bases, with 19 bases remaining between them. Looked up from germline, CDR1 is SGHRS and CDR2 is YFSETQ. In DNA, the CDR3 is TGCGCCAGCAGCATGACCAGGCCAAGCTCAAATGGCTACACCTTC. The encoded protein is CASSMTRPSSNGYTF. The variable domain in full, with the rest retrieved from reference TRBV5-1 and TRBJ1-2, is KAGVTQTPRYLIKTRGQQVTLSCSPISGHRSVSWYQQTPGQGLQFLFEYFSETQRNKGNFPGRFSGRQFSNSRSEMNVSTLELGDSALYLCASSMTRPSSNGYTFGSGTRLTVV.

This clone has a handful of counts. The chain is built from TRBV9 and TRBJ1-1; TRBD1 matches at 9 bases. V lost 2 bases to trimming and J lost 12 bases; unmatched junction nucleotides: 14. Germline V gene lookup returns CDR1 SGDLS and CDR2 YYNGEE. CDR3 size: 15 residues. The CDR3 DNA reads TGTGCCAGCAGCGTTGATCCGGGACAGGGCGCGAGTACTTTCTTT. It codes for CASSVDPGQGASTFF.